This T cell receptor beta chain was sequenced for a study of blood T cell repertoires in COVID-19. Looking at the study overall: Acute and convalescent COVID-19 specimens originated in the United States, Italy and Spain. PBMCs, B-cell-depleted T cells, or T cells provided the cDNA or gDNA that made up the material.

CDR1 LNHDA and CDR2 SQIVND come from the germline V gene (reference sequence). This CDR3 is 11 amino acids long. V lost 10 bases to trimming and J lost 13 bases, with 17 bases between them. In the source study's methods: Amplified reference gene primers provided the basis for estimating nucleated cell counts. Profiling relied on immunoSEQ multiplex PCR, and the TCRdb table lists in-frame clones only, not all of them. The DNA gave D and trimming, while V, J and clone size come from that table. The sample contains 150,000 to 200,000 clones, 70% to 90% of which appear only once. The rearrangement uses TRBV19 and TRBJ2-1, with TRBD2 as a possible D gene (6 bases). The source is a human donor with active or convalescent COVID-19. The donor label of this sample is uncertain. Sequencing used peripheral blood. CDR3 nucleotides: TGTGCCACCCCCCTAAGGAGGGTTCAGTTCTTC. Translation: CATPLRRVQFF.